This T cell receptor (beta chain) comes out of a study of T cell responses to AZD1222 COVID-19 vaccine. In the case of this clone: The antigen remains unidentified.

Germline loops: CDR1 SGHRS, CDR2 YFSETQ. V was shortened by 1 base and J by 4 bases, with 13 bases between the two germline ends. The CDR3 is 15 residues long. Sequencing was performed with immunoSEQ multiplex PCR; in TCRdb, only in-frame clones are kept and a portion is missing. The sample yields under 150,000 clones, 70% to 90% seen once. Study-wide points: All repertoire sampling was performed exclusively after the peak T cell response. Vaccine-related CD4 TCRs covered spike, predominating at 160-218 and 743-854.

V and J are TRBV5-1 and TRBJ2-3, with D perhaps TRBD2 (6 bases). The sample here was peripheral blood, taken on day 0 of AZD1222 vaccination. This TCR was sampled from an adult in good health. CDR3 DNA sequence: TGCGCCAGCAGCTTGACCGGGAGCCGGGCAGATACGCAGTATTTT. Amino acids: CASSLTGSRADTQYF.